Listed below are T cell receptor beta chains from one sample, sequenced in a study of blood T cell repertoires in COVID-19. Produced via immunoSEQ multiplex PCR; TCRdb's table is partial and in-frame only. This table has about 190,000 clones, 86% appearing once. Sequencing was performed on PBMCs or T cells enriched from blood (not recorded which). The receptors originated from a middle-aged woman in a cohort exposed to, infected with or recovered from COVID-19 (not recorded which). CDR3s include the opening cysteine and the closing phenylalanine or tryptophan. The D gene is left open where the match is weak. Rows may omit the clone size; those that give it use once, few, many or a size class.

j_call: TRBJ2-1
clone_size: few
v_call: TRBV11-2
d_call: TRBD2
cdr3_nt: TGTGCCAGCAGCTTAGTCGCCGGGACTAGCGGGGGAAGTGAGCAGTTCTTC
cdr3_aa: CASSLVAGTSGGSEQFF

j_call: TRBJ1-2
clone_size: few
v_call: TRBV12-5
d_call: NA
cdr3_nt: TGTGCTAGTGGTTTGGCCGGTGATAACTATGGCTACACCTTC
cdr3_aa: CASGLAGDNYGYTF

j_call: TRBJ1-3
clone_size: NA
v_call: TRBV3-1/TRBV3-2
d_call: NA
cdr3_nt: TGTGCCAGCAGCCAAGGACTGCTTTCTGGAAACACCATATATTTT
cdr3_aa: CASSQGLLSGNTIYF

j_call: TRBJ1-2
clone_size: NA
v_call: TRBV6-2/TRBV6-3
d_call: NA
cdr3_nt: TGTGCCAGCAGTTACACAGGAGTGGACTATGGCTACACCTTC
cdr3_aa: CASSYTGVDYGYTF

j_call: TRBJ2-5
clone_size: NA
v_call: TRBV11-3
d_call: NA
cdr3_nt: TGTGCCAGCAGCTTAGGCCAGGGGGGACTCCAAGAGACCCAGTACTTC
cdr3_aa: CASSLGQGGLQETQYF

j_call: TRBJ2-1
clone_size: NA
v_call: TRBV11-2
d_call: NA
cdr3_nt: TGTGCCAGCAGCTTAGGTGGGAGGTCCTACAATGAGCAGTTCTTC
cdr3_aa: CASSLGGRSYNEQFF

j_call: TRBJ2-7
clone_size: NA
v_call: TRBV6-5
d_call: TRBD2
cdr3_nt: TGTGCCAGCAGTCGTAGCGGGGGGGCCTACGAGCAGTACTTC
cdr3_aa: CASSRSGGAYEQYF

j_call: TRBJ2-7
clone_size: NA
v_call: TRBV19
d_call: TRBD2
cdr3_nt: TGTGCCAGTAGTATTGGGCTAGGACTAGCGGGAACCTACGAGCAGTACTTC
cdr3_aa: CASSIGLGLAGTYEQYF

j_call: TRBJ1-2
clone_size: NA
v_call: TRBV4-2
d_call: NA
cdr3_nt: TGTGCCAGCAGCCAAGGCCAGGACAGAGGCTATGGCTACACCTTC
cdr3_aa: CASSQGQDRGYGYTF

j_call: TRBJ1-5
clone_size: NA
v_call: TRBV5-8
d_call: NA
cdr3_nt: TGTGCCAGCAGCCAAGTGTTCGGTCAGCCCCAGCATTTT
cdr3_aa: CASSQVFGQPQHF

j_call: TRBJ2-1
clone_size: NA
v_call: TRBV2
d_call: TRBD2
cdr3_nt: TGTGCCAGCAGCTTACTAGCGAAGCAGTTCTTC
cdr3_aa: CASSLLAKQFF